The clone carrying this T cell receptor beta chain has a handful of counts. Antigen unknown. The sample has other DNA sequences that encode this CDR3 too. With 60 Vbeta and 13 Jbeta primers, the PCR was carried out. TCRdb keeps only in-frame clones here, not all; method: immunoSEQ multiplex PCR. The repertoire holds a few hundred thousand clones, more than 65% seen once, with 1.5% to 2% in the top ten. The source of the sample is a study of cytomegalovirus exposure and HLA in healthy donors. Study findings and constraints: In a later analysis, productive TCRs from donors in an Asian-associated ancestry cluster reportedly carried fewer N-insertions than the cohort mean.

Trimming shortened V by 0 bases and J by 4 bases, and 8 bases separated the two germline ends. The CDR3 is made up of 14 amino acids. Germline lookup yields CDR1 SGHRS and CDR2 YFSETQ. This sequence was found in a woman aged 25 to 39 in good health and CMV-seronegative. Sequencing was done on a sample of PBMCs. The chain couples TRBV5-1 to TRBJ1-3; D might be TRBD1 (5 bases). CDR3 region: CASSLDPGGNTIYF. DNA of the CDR3: TGCGCCAGCAGCTTGGATCCAGGGGGAAACACCATATATTTT.